This TCR beta chain was captured in a study of PD-L1 blockade in urothelial cancer (dated by TCRdb to the late 2010s). About the full investigation: All patients started therapy in the mid-2010s and received atezolizumab 1,200 mg intravenously every 3 weeks. Patients had an ECOG performance status of 0 or 1 and had received between 0 and 3 prior chemotherapy regimens. In the same patients, whole exome sequencing and RNA sequencing of pretreatment tumors were performed in addition to TCR sequencing. Blood samples yielded a median of 141,255 T cells and more than 75,000 unique TCRs, with median clonality roughly 0.085. An exploratory multi-omic analysis was conducted of the somatic, immune and clinical correlates of response to PD-L1 blockade with atezolizumab in urothelial cancer. Durable clinical benefit was achieved by nine patients but not by the remaining 20. Blood samples were analyzed at two time points: 3 weeks after treatment start (second dose) and 6 weeks after treatment start. Pretreatment blood TCR-seq was available for about 30 patients, at least one posttreatment blood collection was obtained for about 24 patients, and tumor TCR-seq was available for about 24 patients. Twenty-five of 29 patients were males with bladder-origin urothelial cancer, and about 65% of the roughly 30 reported a prior smoking history. Durable clinical benefit was defined as a progression-free survival longer than 6 months, and TCR features were additionally tested against progression-free survival and overall survival. Pretreatment tumor samples, along with matched peripheral blood collected serially before and after atezolizumab treatment, underwent TCR sequencing.

What this sample's time point label stands for: peripheral blood 6 weeks after treatment start. A cohort of approximately 31 patients with locally advanced or metastatic urothelial carcinoma, treated at Memorial Sloan Kettering on a trial protocol, was included. Peripheral blood mononuclear cells were collected from each patient pretreatment and during treatment, giving between 1 and 8 total time points per patient. The Qiagen DNeasy Blood extraction kit was used to purify genomic DNA from total PBMCs and tumor samples. PBMCs were collected pretreatment and during treatment and were isolated and stored as previously described. Synthetic TCR analog templates were spiked into each PCR so that absolute template abundance could be estimated from read counts. Using the immunoSEQ assay, TCRbeta CDR3 regions were amplified from genomic DNA with bias-controlled V and J gene primers. Rearranged TCRbeta segments were sequenced at approximately 20X coverage. Concerning the study's data processing: Sequencing errors were corrected by clustering and CDR3s were annotated against IMGT to assign V, D and J genes. Downstream analyses used only productive TCRbeta rearrangements, leaving out any out-of-frame or stop-codon sequences. Clonality was computed as one minus Shannon entropy normalized by the log of the number of unique productive sequences. Clones differing between time points or between blood and tumor were identified by Fisher's exact test with Benjamini-Hochberg correction at adjusted p below 0.01. This is the immuneACCESS table as TCRdb keeps it, with only in-frame sequences that have V and J called. A part of the clones is gone; compared with another copy, unresolved V genes explain less than half, and the rest is unexplained. D and trimming were read from the DNA, whereas the V and J calls and clone size are those reported in that table. This sample comprises about 120,000 clones, roughly 83% of them detected only once. Approximately 2.4% of the sample goes to the ten largest clones.

On the study overall, not on this receptor specifically: Greater expansion of tumor-associated TCR clones in peripheral blood 3 weeks after the start of treatment was observed in patients with durable benefit (n ≈ 20, p = 0.022). A pretreatment peripheral blood TCR clonality below the median was linked to improved progression-free and overall survival. Because the sample size was small (n ≈ 31) and many exploratory analyses were performed, the results are intended to be hypothesis-generating.

Concerning this clone: This receptor's antigen is unknown. No much larger clone exists at a distance of one base, and base qualities are not known.

At the junction V is shortened by 7 bases and J by 0 bases, with 9 bases in between. CDR1 is given as SNHLY and CDR2 as FYNNEI, both from the germline V gene. Its CDR3 holds 14 amino acids, cysteine through phenylalanine. The read is trimmed to its CDR3 DNA, 42 bases read in frame from base 1. The sample was PBMCs, taken around atezolizumab (anti-PD-L1) treatment. This receptor was identified in a man over 45 with urothelial cancer. This sequence uses TRBV2 and TRBJ1-4, with the D gene call left open. The nucleotide sequence is TGTGCCAGCAAATCTACAGCAACTAATGAAAAACTGTTTTTT. Its protein is CASKSTATNEKLFF.